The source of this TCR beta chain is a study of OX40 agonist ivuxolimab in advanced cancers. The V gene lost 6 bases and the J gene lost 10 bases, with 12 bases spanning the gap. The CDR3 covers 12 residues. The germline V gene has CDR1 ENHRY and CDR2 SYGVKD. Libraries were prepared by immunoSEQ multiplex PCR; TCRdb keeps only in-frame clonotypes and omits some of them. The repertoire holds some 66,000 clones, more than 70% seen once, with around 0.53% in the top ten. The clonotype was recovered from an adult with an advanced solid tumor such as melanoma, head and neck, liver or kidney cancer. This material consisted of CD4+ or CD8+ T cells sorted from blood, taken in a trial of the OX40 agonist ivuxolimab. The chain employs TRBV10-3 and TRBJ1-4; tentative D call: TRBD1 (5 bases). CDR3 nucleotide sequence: TGTGCCATCAGCTCCGACAGTTCAAAACTGTTTTTT. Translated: CAISSDSSKLFF.